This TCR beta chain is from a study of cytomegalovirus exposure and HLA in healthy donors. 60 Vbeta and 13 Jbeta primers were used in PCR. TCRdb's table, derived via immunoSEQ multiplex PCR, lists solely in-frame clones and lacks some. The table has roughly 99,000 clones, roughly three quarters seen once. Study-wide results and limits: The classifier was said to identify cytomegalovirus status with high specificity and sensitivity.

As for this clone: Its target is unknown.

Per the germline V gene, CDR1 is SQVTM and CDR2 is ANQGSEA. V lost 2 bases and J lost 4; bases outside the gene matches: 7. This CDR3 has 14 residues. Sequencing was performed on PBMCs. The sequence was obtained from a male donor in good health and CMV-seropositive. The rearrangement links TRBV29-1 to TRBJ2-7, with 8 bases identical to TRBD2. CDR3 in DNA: TGCAGCGTTGAAAGCACAGCGGGGGATTACGAGCAGTACTTC. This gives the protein CSVESTAGDYEQYF.